This T cell receptor (beta chain) was profiled in a study of T-cell reconstitution after alpha-beta-depleted transplantation in children. Regarding the study as a whole: One year post-transplant, T-cell counts and diversity were largely derived from T cells produced anew.

This clonotype was detected ten times or more. Its matching antigen is unknown. This sample's TCRbeta library carried unique molecular identifier barcodes. TCRdb independently ran MiXCR on the PCR reads; one entry per CDR3 protein. The sample shows over 400,000 distinct CDR3 sequences, roughly two fifths of them seen only once. V gave up 5 bases and J gave up 3 bases, with 23 bases separating them. The CDR3 totals 17 residues. CDR1 and CDR2 from the germline V gene are DFQATT and SNEGSKA (reference sequence). This TCR derives from a girl aged 2-10 years with aplastic anemia, due to receive a stem cell transplant. The sample in question was PBMCs, obtained before TCRalphabeta/CD19-depleted stem cell transplant. The V and J genes are TRBV20-1 and TRBJ2-1, with D possibly being TRBD2 (6 bases). The CDR3 here is CSAALRGSGAYYNEQFF. The CDR3 DNA follows: TGCAGTGCTGCCCTTAGGGGTAGCGGAGCCTACTACAATGAGCAGTTCTTC.